Listed here are 27 T cell receptor beta chains from one sample, sequenced in a study of blood T cell repertoires in COVID-19. The protocol was immunoSEQ multiplex PCR, while the TCRdb copy is restricted to in-frame clones and leaves out a portion. Among 270,000 or so clones listed, approximately 89% were seen once. What was sequenced was peripheral blood. These receptors originate from a woman in her thirties or forties who had recovered from COVID-19.

The chain employs TRBV18 and TRBJ2-7, with 7 bases fitting TRBD1. The CDR3 loop spans 13 amino acids. J was trimmed by 5 bases and V by 1 base; bases with no gene match: 2. CDR1 and CDR2 from the germline V gene are KGHSH and LQKENI. The CDR3 is CASSPRQGHEQYF. The DNA for the CDR3 is TGTGCCAGCTCACCACGACAGGGCCACGAGCAGTACTTC.

The chain links TRBV24-1 to TRBJ2-3, with D tentatively TRBD2 (6 bases). The CDR3 extends over 14 amino acids. Trimming took 1 base from V and 5 from J, leaving 9 bases between them. Germline CDR1 reads KGHDR; CDR2 reads SFDVKD. The chain's CDR3 is CATSDFGGIDTQYF. DNA for the CDR3: TGTGCCACCAGTGATTTTGGGGGGATAGATACGCAGTATTTT.

This clone was counted between two and nine times. The CDR3 is CSVVWTASGNTIYF. The CDR3 DNA reads as TGCAGCGTTGTTTGGACAGCATCTGGAAACACCATATATTTT. The chain joins TRBV29-1 to TRBJ1-3; maybe TRBD1 (6 bases). V was trimmed by 4 bases and J by 1 base, leaving 11 bases between them. From germline, CDR1 is SQVTM and CDR2 ANQGSEA. The CDR3 is 14 amino acids.

The chain's CDR3 is CASSFSGGASETQYF. CDR3 DNA sequence: TGCGCCAGCAGCTTTAGCGGGGGGGCTTCGGAGACCCAGTACTTC. The rearrangement joins TRBV5-1 to TRBJ2-5, with 11 bases that match TRBD2. The CDR3 sequence is 15 residues long. With V trimmed by 2 bases and J by 5 bases, 5 bases remained unmatched. Germline CDR1 and CDR2: SGHRS and YFSETQ. Variable domain in full (rest from reference TRBV5-1 and TRBJ2-5): KAGVTQTPRYLIKTRGQQVTLSCSPISGHRSVSWYQQTPGQGLQFLFEYFSETQRNKGNFPGRFSGRQFSNSRSEMNVSTLELGDSALYLCASSFSGGASETQYFGPGTRLLVL.

This clone was detected a few times. The same CDR3 can be traced to other DNA sequences in this sample. CDR3 in DNA: TGTGCCAGCAGCTTATCGGGAAACACTGAAGCTTTCTTT. This sequence encodes CASSLSGNTEAFF. J is TRBJ1-1 and V is TRBV11-2; D ambiguous. V lost 2 bases and J 2 bases, leaving 6 bases between the germline ends. The CDR3 is made up of 13 amino acids. Germline V gene lookup returns CDR1 SGHAT and CDR2 FQNNGV.

This clone appeared once. This chain joins TRBV6-2 or TRBV6-3 and TRBJ2-5; 8 nucleotides agree with TRBD1. V lost 4 bases to trimming and J lost 9 bases; unmatched junction nucleotides: 16. Germline V gives CDR1 MNHEY, CDR2 SVGEGT. This CDR3 has 16 residues. Here the CDR3 DNA reads TGTGCCAGCAGTTCGCCCTATAGGACAGGGAAGAGATCCCAGTACTTC. It is translated as CASSSPYRTGKRSQYF.

This sequence joins TRBV18 and TRBJ2-5; the match to TRBD1 covers 9 bases. With 0 bases clipped from V and 5 bases from J, the junction kept 7 bases outside the gene matches. Germline V CDR1 and CDR2: KGHSH, LQKENI. The CDR3 extends over 16 amino acids. CDR3 region: CASSPPSQTGGETQYF. The CDR3 bases are TGTGCCAGCTCACCACCGTCACAGACAGGGGGGGAGACCCAGTACTTC.

This chain links TRBV5-1 with TRBJ2-2, with 7 bases identical to TRBD1. The CDR3 loop spans 14 amino acids. Germline CDR1 reads SGHRS; CDR2 reads YFSETQ. V was clipped by 4 bases and J by 1 base; unmatched bases: 1. The CDR3: CASSGTVNTGELFF. CDR3 coding DNA: TGCGCCAGCAGCGGGACAGTGAACACCGGGGAGCTGTTTTTT. The full variable domain, rest sourced from reference TRBV5-1 and TRBJ2-2, is KAGVTQTPRYLIKTRGQQVTLSCSPISGHRSVSWYQQTPGQGLQFLFEYFSETQRNKGNFPGRFSGRQFSNSRSEMNVSTLELGDSALYLCASSGTVNTGELFFGEGSRLTVL.

This chain joins TRBV19 and TRBJ2-5; 11 bases match TRBD2. The CDR3 is 16 amino acids. The trim removed 2 bases at V and 1 base at J, leaving 3 bases unmatched. Germline V CDR1 and CDR2: LNHDA, SQIVND (reference sequence). This CDR3 is CASSIYLAGGQETQYF. CDR3 in DNA: TGTGCCAGTAGTATATACCTAGCGGGAGGCCAAGAGACCCAGTACTTC.

This chain joins TRBV19 and TRBJ2-3; no definite D call. The V end was cut by 6 bases, the J end by 0 bases, with 10 bases between. Germline values: CDR1 LNHDA, CDR2 SQIVND (reference sequence). This CDR3 contains 14 residues. CDR3: CASRIHTSTDTQYF. CDR3 DNA sequence: TGTGCCAGTAGAATTCACACCAGCACAGATACGCAGTATTTT.

V usage is TRBV7-6 and J usage is TRBJ2-7, with a tentative D call TRBD2 (5 bases). V lost 2 bases and J lost 2, with 7 bases in between. This CDR3 comprises 13 residues. Germline V lookup: CDR1 SGHVS, CDR2 FNYEAQ. The CDR3 here is CASSLQEAYEQYF. In DNA form, the CDR3 reads TGTGCCAGCAGCTTACAGGAGGCCTACGAGCAGTACTTC.

This sequence joins TRBV25-1 and TRBJ1-2; the match to TRBD1 covers 7 bases. This CDR3 comprises 14 residues. V shed 3 bases, J shed 3 bases, and the junction held 4 bases outside the gene matches. Per the germline V gene, CDR1 is MGHDK and CDR2 is SYGVNS. CDR3 in amino acids: CASSEIDRDYGYTF. The CDR3 nucleotides read TGTGCCAGCAGTGAGATAGACAGGGACTATGGCTACACCTTC.

The genes are TRBV6-5 and TRBJ2-7; 7 positions match TRBD2. The germline V gene encodes CDR1 MNHEY and CDR2 SVGAGI. The CDR3 has 15 amino acids. After removal of 8 bases from V and 6 bases from J, the junction contained 16 bases not matched to a gene. The CDR3 region is CASGHTGRVGFEQYV. Written as DNA, the CDR3 is TGTGCCAGCGGGCACACTGGGAGGGTGGGTTTCGAGCAGTACGTC.

This sequence joins TRBV3-1 (or the pseudogene TRBV3-2) and TRBJ2-5, with a possible D match to TRBD2 (6 bases). V was pared by 4 bases and J by 5 bases, with 17 bases between. The CDR3 has 15 residues. Germline CDR1 LGHDT, CDR2 YNNKEL (reference sequence). The CDR3 sequence is CASSPGVTFGETQYF. CDR3 nucleotides: TGTGCCAGCAGCCCGGGGGTCACCTTCGGTGAGACCCAGTACTTC.

The V and J genes are TRBV7-9 and TRBJ1-6; TRBD1 matches 9 bases. V was pared by 3 bases and J by 9 bases, with 6 bases of the junction left unmatched. CDR1 SEHNR and CDR2 FQNEAQ come from the germline V gene (reference sequence). This CDR3 contains 15 residues. CDR3 residues: CASSLTGTGPSPLHF. DNA of the CDR3: TGTGCCAGCAGCTTGACCGGGACAGGGCCTTCACCCCTCCACTTT. Filled out from reference TRBV7-9 and TRBJ1-6, the complete variable domain reads DTGVSQNPRHKITKRGQNVTFRCDPISEHNRLYWYRQTLGQGPEFLTYFQNEAQLEKSRLLSDRFSAERPKGSFSTLEIQRTEQGDSAMYLCASSLTGTGPSPLHFGNGTRLTVT.

The V call is TRBV7-8, the J call TRBJ2-4, with 7 nucleotides matching TRBD1. Trimming removed 1 base from V and 1 base from J; junction bases left unmatched: 10. CDR3 length equals 18 residues. Germline V gene lookup returns CDR1 SGHVS and CDR2 FQNEAQ. The DNA of the CDR3 is TGTGCCAGCAGCTTAGGTGGGACAGCTAGATTGGCCAAAAACATTCAGTACTTC. Translated, it gives CASSLGGTARLAKNIQYF.

J is TRBJ1-5 and V is TRBV19; TRBD1 is a possible D gene (5 bases). This CDR3 is 15 amino acids long. V gave up 5 bases and J gave up 3 bases, with 14 bases separating them. Germline CDR1 and CDR2: LNHDA and SQIVND (reference sequence). CDR3 nucleotide sequence: TGTGCCAGTAGTGAGCAGGGATGGGACAATCAGCCCCAGCATTTT. It yields the protein CASSEQGWDNQPQHF. Full variable domain (rest looked up from reference TRBV19 and TRBJ1-5): DGGITQSPKYLFRKEGQNVTLSCEQNLNHDAMYWYRQDPGQGLRLIYYSQIVNDFQKGDIAEGYSVSREKKESFPLTVTSAQKNPTAFYLCASSEQGWDNQPQHFGDGTRLSIL.

This chain uses TRBV5-1 with TRBJ2-2; 14 bases align to TRBD2. Losses at the gene ends were 5 bases for V and 6 bases for J; bases not matched to a gene: 6. The CDR3 spans 16 residues. The germline V gene encodes CDR1 SGHRS and CDR2 YFSETQ. The CDR3, as DNA: TGCGCCAGCAGTCCCCGACTAGCGGGAGGGTCCGGGGAGCTGTTTTTT. It encodes CASSPRLAGGSGELFF. Full variable domain (outside the CDR3, taken from reference TRBV5-1 and TRBJ2-2): KAGVTQTPRYLIKTRGQQVTLSCSPISGHRSVSWYQQTPGQGLQFLFEYFSETQRNKGNFPGRFSGRQFSNSRSEMNVSTLELGDSALYLCASSPRLAGGSGELFFGEGSRLTVL.

The rearrangement links TRBV7-7 to TRBJ2-2; TRBD1 is a possible D gene (5 bases). CDR1 and CDR2 from the germline V gene are SSHAT and FNYEAQ (reference sequence). This CDR3 is 16 amino acids long. Deletions cut 5 bases from V and 1 base from J, with 14 bases between. CDR3 sequence: CASSPFAGLNTGELFF. Written as DNA, the CDR3 is TGTGCCAGCAGCCCCTTTGCAGGGTTGAACACCGGGGAGCTGTTTTTT.

The chain carries TRBV4-3 and TRBJ2-1; 9 bases fit TRBD2. The V and J ends lost 1 base and 8 bases, in that order; junction bases with no gene match: 12. The CDR3 spans 17 residues. CDR1 and CDR2 (germline): LGHNA, YSLEER. The CDR3 nucleotides read TGCGCCAGCAGCCAAGGAATAGCGGGGGCCTTAATGCATGAGCAGTTCTTC. Amino acid sequence: CASSQGIAGALMHEQFF.

The V and J genes are TRBV15 and TRBJ1-5; D may be TRBD1 (5 bases). Trimming pared 4 bases from V and 7 bases from J, leaving 11 bases between. The CDR3 covers 13 residues. CDR1 and CDR2 (germline): LNHNV, YYDKDF (reference sequence). The CDR3 nucleotides read TGTGCCACCAGCACAGGGCTTCGCCAGCCCCAGCATTTT. The encoded protein is CATSTGLRQPQHF.

This clone showed up just once. V and J are TRBV6-5 and TRBJ2-7; maybe TRBD1 (5 bases). The CDR3 runs to 15 residues. V dropped 6 bases and J dropped 1 base, with 16 bases sitting between them. The germline CDR1 and CDR2 sequences are MNHEY and SVGAGI. Written as DNA, the CDR3 is TGTGCCAGCAGCCCATCTAGGGGCCGATCCTACGAGCAGTACGTC. Protein product: CASSPSRGRSYEQYV.

V is TRBV19 and J is TRBJ2-1; 11 nucleotides match TRBD1. V lost 4 bases, J lost 0 bases, and 11 bases stayed unmatched. The CDR3 length is 19 residues. Germline V CDR1 and CDR2: LNHDA, SQIVND (reference sequence). The CDR3 nucleotides are TGTGCCAGTAGTAGGGACAGGGGGGACCCTAGGCCCTCCTACAATGAGCAGTTCTTC. It encodes CASSRDRGDPRPSYNEQFF.

This chain joins TRBV19 and TRBJ2-1; TRBD1 is a possible D gene (5 bases). The CDR3 runs to 15 residues. V was shortened by 0 bases and J by 4 bases, with 10 bases between the two germline ends. Germline V gene lookup returns CDR1 LNHDA and CDR2 SQIVND (reference sequence). The CDR3 loop is CASSIEGHQYNEQFF. The CDR3 nucleotides are TGTGCCAGTAGTATAGAAGGACACCAGTACAATGAGCAGTTCTTC.

This clone was seen once. The chain couples TRBV5-1 to TRBJ2-1, with 7 bases identical to TRBD2. The CDR3 has 20 amino acids. Germline-derived CDR1 and CDR2 are SGHRS and YFSETQ. The V and J ends lost 3 bases and 4 bases, in that order; junction bases with no gene match: 22. The CDR3 nucleotides read TGCGCCAGCAGCTGGGGATCCGGGGTGAAGTTTGCGGGGGATTACAATGAGCAGTTCTTC. It yields the protein CASSWGSGVKFAGDYNEQFF.

The gene calls are TRBV7-9 and TRBJ2-7, with a possible D match to TRBD2 (6 bases). The CDR3 has 16 residues. In germline, CDR1 is SEHNR, CDR2 FQNEAQ (reference sequence). Trimming shortened V by 7 bases and J by 4 bases, and 23 bases separated the two germline ends. CDR3 DNA sequence: TGTGCCAGCACCCTCGCTATGTCGGCGGGGTCTTACGAGCAGTACTTC. Translated, it gives CASTLAMSAGSYEQYF.

CDR3 in amino acids: CASSLAGQGQPQHF. CDR3 coding DNA: TGCGCCAGCAGCTTGGCAGGGCAAGGTCAGCCCCAGCATTTT. The J gene is TRBJ1-5, the V gene TRBV5-1, with D perhaps matching TRBD1 (5 bases). Per germline, CDR1 SGHRS and CDR2 YFSETQ. V lost 0 bases, J lost 6 bases, and 10 bases lay in between. The CDR3 runs 14 residues.